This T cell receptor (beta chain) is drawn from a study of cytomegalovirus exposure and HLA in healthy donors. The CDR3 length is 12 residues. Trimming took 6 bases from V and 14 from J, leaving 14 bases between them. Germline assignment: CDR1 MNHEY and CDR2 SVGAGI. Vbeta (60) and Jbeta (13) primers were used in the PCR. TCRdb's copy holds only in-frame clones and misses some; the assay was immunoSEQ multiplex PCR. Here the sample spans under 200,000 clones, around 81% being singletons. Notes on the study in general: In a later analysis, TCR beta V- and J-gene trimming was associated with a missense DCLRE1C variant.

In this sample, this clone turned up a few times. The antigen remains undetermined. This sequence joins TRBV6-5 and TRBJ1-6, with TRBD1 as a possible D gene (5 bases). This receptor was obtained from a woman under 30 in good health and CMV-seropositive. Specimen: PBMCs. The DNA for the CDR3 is TGTGCCAGCAGGCCCCAATGGGGCACCCTCCACTTT. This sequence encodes CASRPQWGTLHF.